Listed below are T cell receptor beta chains from one sample, sequenced in a study of blood T cell repertoires in COVID-19. Generated by immunoSEQ multiplex PCR, the TCRdb table keeps only in-frame clones and is missing some. The top ten hold roughly 7.1% of the sample, which has roughly 290,000 clones, 80% to 90% seen once. The sequenced sample consisted of peripheral blood. The receptors originated from a woman between 45 and 65 years old who had recovered from COVID-19. Each CDR3 is given with its conserved first and last residue.

>TRBV14|TRBJ1-4
CASSPRTGVEEKLFF
>TRBV19|TRBJ2-1
CASRMRQASYNEQFF
>TRBV28|TRBJ2-2
CASSLRAGELFF
>TRBV5-1|TRBJ2-5
CASSRGQQETQYF
>TRBV29-1|TRBJ2-3
CSVEGGGLGTDTQYF
>TRBV10-3|TRBJ1-2
CAISGVGGYGYTF
>TRBV6-6|TRBJ2-7
CASSRLPPYEQYF
>TRBV23-1|TRBJ2-7
CASSLDGHLRRYGEQYF
>TRBV3-1/TRBV3-2|TRBJ1-4
CASSFREKLFF
>TRBV29-1|TRBJ2-2
CSVEDREYTGELFF
>TRBV3-1/TRBV3-2|TRBJ1-2
CASSHREGYGYTF
>TRBV28|TRBJ2-6
CASSRAQDIGGANVLTF
>TRBV30|TRBJ2-7
CAWSLAGGHSYEQYF
>TRBV21-1|TRBJ2-5
CASRLDRETQYF
>TRBV28|TRBJ2-5
CASSSGGSRETQYF
>TRBV6-5|TRBJ1-2
CASSYQGTGTHGYTF
>TRBV27|TRBJ1-4
CASSPGSTNEKLFF
>TRBV18|TRBJ1-1
CASSPLSRMNTEAFF
>TRBV6-6|TRBJ2-1
CASSGSTPEQFF